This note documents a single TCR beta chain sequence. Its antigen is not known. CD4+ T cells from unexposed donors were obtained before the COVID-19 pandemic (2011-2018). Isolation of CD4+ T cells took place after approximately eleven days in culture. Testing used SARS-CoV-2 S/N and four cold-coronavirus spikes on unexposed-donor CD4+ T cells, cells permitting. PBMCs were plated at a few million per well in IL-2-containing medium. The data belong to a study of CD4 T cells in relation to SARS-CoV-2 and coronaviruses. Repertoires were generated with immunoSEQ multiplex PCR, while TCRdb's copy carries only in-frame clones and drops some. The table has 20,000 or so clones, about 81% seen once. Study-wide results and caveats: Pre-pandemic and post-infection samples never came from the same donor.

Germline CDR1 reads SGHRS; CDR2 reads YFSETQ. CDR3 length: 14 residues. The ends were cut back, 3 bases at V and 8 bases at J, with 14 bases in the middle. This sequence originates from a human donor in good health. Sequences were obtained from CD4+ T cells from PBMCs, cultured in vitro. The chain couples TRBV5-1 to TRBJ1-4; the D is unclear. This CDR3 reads CASSSGLNGEKLFF. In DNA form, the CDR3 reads TGCGCCAGCAGCTCCGGACTCAACGGGGAAAAACTGTTTTTT. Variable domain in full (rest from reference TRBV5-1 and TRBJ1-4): KAGVTQTPRYLIKTRGQQVTLSCSPISGHRSVSWYQQTPGQGLQFLFEYFSETQRNKGNFPGRFSGRQFSNSRSEMNVSTLELGDSALYLCASSSGLNGEKLFFGSGTQLSVL.